This TCR beta chain was found in a study of chemoradiotherapy in HPV16-positive cancers. The data were produced by immunoSEQ multiplex PCR, yet TCRdb's version contains in-frame clones alone and is incomplete. The table records under 6,500 clones, 85% to 90% of them present only once. This clone was detected only a few times. Its antigen is still unknown. Study-wide findings and caveats: Functional assays defining HPV-specific T cells used only a couple of HPV16-positive patients. Candidate HPV-specific clones and E7-related TCR motifs grew in tumor during treatment. HPV-responsive T-cell expansion during chemoradiotherapy was linked to improved recurrence-free survival in HPV16-positive patients.

The ends were cut back, 1 base at V and 1 base at J, with 7 bases in the middle. Germline V gene sequence: CDR1 LGHNA, CDR2 YSLEER. This CDR3 spans 14 amino acids. This clonotype was obtained from a human donor with HPV-associated anogenital cancer. The V and J genes are TRBV4-3 and TRBJ1-1; D call uncertain. The material sequenced was blood, taken from a patient who underwent chemoradiotherapy. Written as DNA, the CDR3 is TGCGCCAGCAGCCAAGTGTTAGGGAACACTGAAGCTTTCTTT. It specifies CASSQVLGNTEAFF.